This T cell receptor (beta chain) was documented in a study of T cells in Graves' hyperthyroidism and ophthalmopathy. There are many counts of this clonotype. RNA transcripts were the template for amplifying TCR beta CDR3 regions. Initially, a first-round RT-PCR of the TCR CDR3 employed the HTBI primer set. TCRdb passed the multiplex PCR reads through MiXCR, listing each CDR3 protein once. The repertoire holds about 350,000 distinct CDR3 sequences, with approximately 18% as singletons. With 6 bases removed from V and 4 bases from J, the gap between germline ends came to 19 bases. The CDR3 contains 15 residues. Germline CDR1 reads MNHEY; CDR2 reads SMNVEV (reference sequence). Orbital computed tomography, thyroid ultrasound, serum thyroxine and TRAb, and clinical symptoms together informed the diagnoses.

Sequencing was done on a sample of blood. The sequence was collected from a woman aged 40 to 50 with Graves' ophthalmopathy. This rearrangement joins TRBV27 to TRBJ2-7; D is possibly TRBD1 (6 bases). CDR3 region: CASRRAVTDRYEQYF. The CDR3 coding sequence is TGTGCCAGCAGGCGAGCCGTAACAGACAGGTACGAGCAGTACTTC.